This TCR beta chain was recorded in a study of graft-versus-host responses after intestinal transplantation. Across the whole study: Every recipient had anti-thymocyte globulin induction and 2 to 4 years of tacrolimus plus steroids. Broader study findings: Elevated graft-versus-host to host-versus-graft clonal ratios in allografts were recorded for patients with graft-donor T cell macrochimerism. Recipient marrow contained GvH clones, some of which appeared first in ileum or blood. With peak circulating GvH clone levels came an association with early post-transplant HvG declines.

Clones were read by immunoSEQ multiplex PCR, and TCRdb kept only the in-frame ones, dropping some. This repertoire shows about 100,000 clones, roughly nine tenths found once; its top ten account for 0.7% to 0.9%. To note about this clone: Its specificity is not known.

Trimming removed 2 bases from V and 5 bases from J; junction bases left unmatched: 7. The germline gives CDR1 GTSNPN, CDR2 SVGIG (reference sequence). This CDR3 contains 15 residues. This clonotype was obtained from a human donor who received an intestinal transplant. The sequences come from unstimulated CD4+ T cells sorted from spleen or lymph node cells, collected before intestinal transplant. This chain links TRBV30 with TRBJ2-1; 9 nucleotides align to TRBD2. DNA of the CDR3: TGTGCCTGGAGTTTGGCGCTAGCGGGGCACAATGAGCAGTTCTTC. Translating it yields CAWSLALAGHNEQFF.